This T cell receptor beta chain appears in the sequencing data of a study of blood T cell repertoires in COVID-19. About the study: The study drew acute and convalescent COVID-19 samples from the United States, Italy and Spain.

In germline, CDR1 is ENHRY, CDR2 SYGVKD. CDR3 length: 21 residues. After removal of 0 bases from V and 1 base from J, the junction contained 15 bases not matched to a gene. Clones were read by immunoSEQ multiplex PCR, and TCRdb kept only the in-frame ones, dropping some. The data hold some 250,000 clones, with less than 90% observed a single time. The sample consisted of peripheral blood. The origin of this receptor is a man between 60 and 75 years old with acute or convalescent COVID-19. V and J are TRBV10-3 and TRBJ2-4, with TRBD2 matching over 10 bases. The CDR3 region has the DNA TGTGCCATCAGTGAGTCTTTGTCTAGCGGGAGAGGGGATCGGGCCAAAAACATTCAGTACTTC. It specifies CAISESLSSGRGDRAKNIQYF.